This T cell receptor (beta chain) was retrieved from a study of T cell responses to AZD1222 COVID-19 vaccine. Study-wide results and limits: Across spike, vaccine-associated CD4 TCRs were found, dominant at 160-218 and 743-854. The study identified only five to seven AZD1222 recipients as seropositive at baseline.

About this clone: Its target is not known.

There are 16 residues in the CDR3. Trimming removed 1 base from V and 3 bases from J; junction bases left unmatched: 7. The germline CDR1 and CDR2 sequences are MGHRA and YSYEKL. The protocol was immunoSEQ multiplex PCR, while the TCRdb copy is restricted to in-frame clones and leaves out a portion. Among approximately 81,000 clones, under 95% were seen once, and the ten largest hold 4.5% to 5.5%. The sequencing used peripheral blood, collected on day 0 of MenACWY control vaccination. The TCR originated in an adult in good health. The V and J genes are TRBV4-1 and TRBJ2-5; the match to TRBD2 covers 8 bases. The CDR3 sequence: CASSQGTSRGEETQYF. CDR3 coding DNA: TGCGCCAGCAGCCAAGGGACTAGCCGGGGCGAAGAGACCCAGTACTTC.